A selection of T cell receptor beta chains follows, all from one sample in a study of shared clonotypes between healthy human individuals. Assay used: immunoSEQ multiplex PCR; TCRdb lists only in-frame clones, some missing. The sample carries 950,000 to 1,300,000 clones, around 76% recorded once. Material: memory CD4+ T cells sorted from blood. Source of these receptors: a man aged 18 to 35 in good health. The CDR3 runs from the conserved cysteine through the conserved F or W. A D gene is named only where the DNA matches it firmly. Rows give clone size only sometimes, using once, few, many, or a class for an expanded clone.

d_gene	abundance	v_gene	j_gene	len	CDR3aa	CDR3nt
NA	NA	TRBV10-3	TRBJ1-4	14	CAIRGSAEYEKLFF	TGTGCCATCAGGGGGTCGGCGGAGTATGAAAAACTGTTTTTT
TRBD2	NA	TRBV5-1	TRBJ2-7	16	CASSLRTSGGSYEQYF	TGCGCCAGCAGCTTAAGGACTAGCGGGGGATCCTACGAGCAGTACTTC
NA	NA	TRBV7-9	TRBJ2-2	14	CASSLDLNTGELFF	TGTGCCAGCAGCTTAGACCTAAACACCGGGGAGCTGTTTTTT
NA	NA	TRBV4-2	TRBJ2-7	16	CASSRNPDSSSYEQYF	TGTGCCAGCAGCCGAAACCCTGACAGTAGCTCCTACGAGCAGTACTTC
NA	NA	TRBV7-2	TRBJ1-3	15	CASSLWDDAGNTIYF	TGTGCCAGCAGCTTATGGGACGACGCTGGAAACACCATATATTTT
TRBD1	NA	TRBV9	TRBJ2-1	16	CASSVGLGQGDNEQFF	TGTGCCAGCAGCGTAGGCCTGGGACAGGGGGACAATGAGCAGTTCTTC
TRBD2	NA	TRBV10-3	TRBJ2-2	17	CAISAGLAGNEAGELFF	TGTGCCATCAGTGCCGGACTAGCGGGAAACGAAGCCGGGGAGCTGTTTTTT
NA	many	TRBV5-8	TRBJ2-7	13	CASSSPVSYEQYF	TGTGCCAGCAGCTCCCCAGTGTCCTACGAGCAGTACTTC
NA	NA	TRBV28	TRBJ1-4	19	CASSLGLEGLRVTNEKLFF	TGTGCCAGCAGTTTAGGTTTGGAGGGACTGAGGGTCACTAATGAAAAACTGTTTTTT
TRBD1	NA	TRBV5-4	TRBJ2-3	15	CASSRGQGFADTQYF	TGTGCCAGCAGCAGGGGACAGGGTTTCGCAGATACGCAGTATTTT
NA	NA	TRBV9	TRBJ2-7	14	CASSVGSQFYEQYF	TGTGCCAGCAGCGTAGGGAGTCAGTTCTACGAGCAGTACTTC
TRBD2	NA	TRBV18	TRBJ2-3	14	CASSQTSGADTQYF	TGTGCCAGCTCACAGACTAGCGGGGCAGATACGCAGTATTTT
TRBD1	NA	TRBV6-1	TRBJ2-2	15	CASSPTGATTGELFF	TGTGCCAGCAGCCCTACAGGGGCAACGACCGGGGAGCTGTTTTTT
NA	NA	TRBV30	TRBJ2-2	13	CAWSVLTTGELFF	TGTGCCTGGAGTGTACTAACTACCGGGGAGCTGTTTTTT
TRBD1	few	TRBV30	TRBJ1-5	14	CAWSEGQGAQPQHF	TGTGCCTGGAGTGAGGGCCAGGGGGCACAGCCCCAGCATTTT
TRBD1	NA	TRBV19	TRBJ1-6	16	CASSQQGEGNNSPLHF	TGTGCCAGTAGTCAACAGGGGGAAGGGAATAATTCACCCCTCCACTTT
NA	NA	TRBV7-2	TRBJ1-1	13	CASSLQLNTEAFF	TGTGCCAGCAGCTTACAATTGAACACTGAAGCTTTCTTT